These T cell receptor beta chains were read from a single sample in a study of cytomegalovirus exposure and HLA in healthy donors. Data came from immunoSEQ multiplex PCR; TCRdb stores just in-frame clones and leaves some out. The table lists about 180,000 clones, around 80% of them singletons. Sample: PBMCs. The receptors were sampled from a man aged 35-49 years in good health and CMV-seronegative. CDR3s include the opening cysteine and the closing phenylalanine or tryptophan. D genes are given only for firm matches. The size entry is marked missing in some rows and otherwise reads once, few, many or a size class.

V	size	D	J	CDR3	DNA
TRBV29-1	-	-	TRBJ1-5	CSVKEGAASNQPQHF	TGCAGCGTTAAGGAGGGCGCGGCTAGCAATCAGCCCCAGCATTTT
TRBV15	-	-	TRBJ2-1	CATSRDLGAGTYNEQFF	TGTGCCACCAGCAGAGACTTGGGGGCGGGTACCTACAATGAGCAGTTCTTC
TRBV2	-	-	TRBJ1-2	CASRVDRNYGYTF	TGTGCCAGCAGAGTGGACAGAAACTATGGCTACACCTTC
TRBV9	-	TRBD1	TRBJ2-4	CASSPTGGTAKNIQYF	TGTGCCAGCAGTCCCACAGGGGGCACAGCCAAAAACATTCAGTACTTC
TRBV5-5	-	TRBD2	TRBJ2-7	CASSLDRELAGVEQYF	TGTGCCAGCAGCTTGGATAGGGAACTAGCGGGAGTCGAGCAGTACTTC
TRBV6-5	-	-	TRBJ1-2	CASKTHGQPYGYTF	TGTGCCAGTAAGACACATGGACAGCCTTACGGCTACACCTTC
TRBV2	-	-	TRBJ1-4	CASSGAGVEKLFF	TGTGCCAGCAGTGGTGCAGGGGTTGAAAAACTGTTTTTT
TRBV5-1	-	TRBD2	TRBJ2-1	CASSFELAGINEQFF	TGCGCCAGCAGCTTCGAACTAGCGGGAATTAATGAGCAGTTCTTC
TRBV7-6	-	TRBD1	TRBJ1-2	CASSLEGTGTYYGYTF	TGTGCCAGCAGCTTAGAGGGGACAGGGACCTACTATGGCTACACCTTC
TRBV13	-	-	TRBJ2-7	CASSPRREATYEQYF	TGTGCCAGCAGCCCAAGGAGGGAAGCAACCTACGAGCAGTACTTC
TRBV10-3	-	TRBD2	TRBJ2-1	CAINAGASGGNEQFF	TGTGCCATCAACGCCGGTGCTAGCGGGGGCAATGAGCAGTTCTTC
TRBV28	-	TRBD2	TRBJ2-1	CASISSGRAGRGQFF	TGTGCCAGCATTTCTAGCGGGAGGGCCGGGCGGGGGCAGTTCTTC
TRBV2	-	-	TRBJ1-1	CASSEASGPWAFF	TGTGCCAGCAGTGAAGCCTCAGGGCCTTGGGCTTTCTTT
TRBV11-2	-	-	TRBJ2-7	CASSSVLYEQYF	TGTGCCAGCAGCTCCGTACTCTACGAGCAGTACTTC
TRBV7-9	-	TRBD1	TRBJ2-2	CASSLRDSSGELFF	TGTGCCAGCAGCTTAAGGGACAGCTCCGGGGAGCTGTTTTTT
TRBV14	-	-	TRBJ2-2	CASSQEKRPGELFF	TGTGCCAGCAGCCAAGAAAAGCGACCCGGGGAGCTGTTTTTT
TRBV5-1	few	TRBD2	TRBJ2-1	CASSQLAGSYDEQFF	TGCGCCAGCAGTCAACTAGCGGGATCCTACGATGAGCAGTTCTTC
TRBV5-1	once	-	TRBJ1-1	CASSQGSGKRAFF	TGCGCCAGCAGCCAGGGGTCAGGCAAGCGAGCTTTCTTT
TRBV9	-	-	TRBJ2-5	CASSVSGQETQYF	TGTGCCAGCAGCGTCTCAGGTCAAGAGACCCAGTACTTC
TRBV6-4	-	TRBD1	TRBJ1-5	CASSPDRDNQPQHF	TGTGCCAGCAGTCCCGACAGGGACAATCAGCCCCAGCATTTT
TRBV18	-	TRBD1	TRBJ2-7	CASSPRDRTYEQYF	TGTGCCAGCTCACCACGGGACAGAACCTACGAGCAGTACTTC
TRBV7-6	-	TRBD1	TRBJ2-7	CASSLAVKQGASSYEQYF	TGTGCCAGCAGCTTAGCGGTGAAACAGGGGGCGAGCTCCTACGAGCAGTACTTC
TRBV7-3	few	-	TRBJ2-1	CASSKRAGWNEQFF	TGTGCCAGCAGCAAAAGGGCAGGGTGGAATGAGCAGTTCTTC
TRBV5-1	-	TRBD2	TRBJ2-7	CASSWLAGAGYEQYF	TGCGCCAGCAGCTGGCTAGCGGGAGCGGGCTACGAGCAGTACTTC
TRBV6-5	-	TRBD2	TRBJ2-7	CASIKGGASGYEQYF	TGTGCCAGCATTAAGGGCGGGGCTAGCGGGTACGAGCAGTACTTC
TRBV7-2	once	-	TRBJ2-3	CASSLAGGATDTQYF	TGTGCCAGCAGCTTAGCAGGGGGAGCCACAGATACGCAGTATTTT
TRBV29-1	-	TRBD1	TRBJ1-1	CSVGTGGMNTEAFF	TGCAGCGTTGGGACAGGGGGTATGAACACTGAAGCTTTCTTT
TRBV28	-	TRBD2	TRBJ2-7	CASSTRTSGYEQYF	TGTGCCAGCAGTACCCGGACTAGCGGCTACGAGCAGTACTTC
TRBV18	-	-	TRBJ1-5	CASSPASQPQHF	TGTGCCAGCTCACCGGCCTCTCAGCCCCAGCATTTT
TRBV6-1	-	-	TRBJ2-2	CASNPPRGDTGELFF	TGTGCCAGCAACCCCCCCCGGGGAGACACCGGGGAGCTGTTTTTT
TRBV2	-	TRBD2	TRBJ2-3	CASEKLAGRGSTDTQYF	TGTGCCAGCGAGAAGCTAGCGGGGAGGGGTAGCACAGATACGCAGTATTTT
TRBV6-6	-	-	TRBJ2-5	CASSYGGETQYF	TGTGCCAGCAGTTATGGGGGGGAGACCCAGTACTTC
TRBV19	-	TRBD1	TRBJ2-6	CASSMRGTGASGANVLTF	TGTGCCAGTAGTATGCGGGGGACAGGGGCCTCTGGGGCCAACGTCCTGACTTTC
TRBV30	-	-	TRBJ2-4	CAWSVGSNIQYF	TGTGCCTGGAGTGTGGGCTCGAACATTCAGTACTTC
TRBV7-9	-	TRBD2	TRBJ2-3	CASSLVGGGTDTQYF	TGTGCCAGCAGCTTAGTCGGGGGGGGCACAGATACGCAGTATTTT
TRBV19	few	-	TRBJ2-6	CASSIGAGANVLTF	TGTGCCAGTAGTATAGGGGCTGGGGCCAATGTCCTGACTTTC
TRBV9	once	TRBD1	TRBJ1-2	CASSEGDSGNYGYTF	TGTGCCAGCAGCGAGGGGGACAGCGGTAACTATGGCTACACCTTC
TRBV7-2	-	-	TRBJ2-3	CASSPMVENTDTQYF	TGTGCCAGCAGTCCCATGGTGGAGAACACAGATACGCAGTATTTT
TRBV6-1	once	TRBD1	TRBJ1-1	CASSPGRQGYTEAFF	TGTGCCAGCAGTCCGGGGAGACAGGGATACACTGAAGCTTTCTTT
TRBV11-2	-	TRBD1	TRBJ1-5	CASSFRGQGVQHF	TGTGCCAGCAGCTTTAGGGGACAGGGAGTCCAGCATTTT
TRBV27	-	-	TRBJ2-5	CASSLGPDYQETQYF	TGTGCCAGCAGTTTAGGCCCAGACTACCAAGAGACCCAGTACTTC
TRBV9	-	TRBD2	TRBJ2-1	CASSVGLAAANEQFF	TGTGCCAGCAGCGTGGGACTAGCGGCGGCGAATGAGCAGTTCTTC
TRBV12-2	-	-	TRBJ2-5	CASRLLGQGAEETQYF	TGTGCAAGTCGCTTATTAGGTCAGGGGGCAGAGGAGACCCAGTACTTC
TRBV19	-	-	TRBJ2-2	CASSPNRVSTGELFF	TGTGCCAGTAGTCCAAACAGGGTTAGCACCGGGGAGCTGTTTTTT
TRBV7-6	-	TRBD1	TRBJ1-4	CASSEGQGAREKLFF	TGTGCCAGCAGCGAAGGACAGGGGGCTCGGGAAAAACTGTTTTTT
TRBV29-1	-	-	TRBJ2-1	CSVEIGRGPYNEQFF	TGCAGCGTTGAAATAGGTAGGGGCCCCTACAATGAGCAGTTCTTC
TRBV10-1	-	TRBD2	TRBJ2-7	CASSFVLSGSLPYEQYF	TGCGCCAGCAGTTTCGTCCTTAGCGGGTCCCTTCCCTACGAGCAGTACTTC
TRBV6-5	-	TRBD1	TRBJ2-7	CASSKTGFDTYEQYF	TGTGCCAGCAGTAAGACAGGGTTCGACACATACGAGCAGTACTTC
TRBV19	-	-	TRBJ2-5	CASSTLSGSLRETQYF	TGTGCCAGTAGCACTTTGTCCGGGTCCTTAAGAGAGACCCAGTACTTC
TRBV7-3	-	TRBD2	TRBJ2-2	CASSFVGGAGGELFF	TGTGCCAGCAGCTTTGTCGGGGGGGCAGGCGGGGAGCTGTTTTTT
TRBV7-2	-	-	TRBJ1-2	CASSLRVLGYTF	TGTGCCAGCAGCCTCCGGGTCCTTGGCTACACCTTC
TRBV18	-	TRBD1	TRBJ2-7	CASSHPGQGAYEQYF	TGTGCCAGCTCACATCCGGGACAGGGGGCTTACGAGCAGTACTTC
TRBV5-4	-	-	TRBJ2-7	CASSLRADLVQYF	TGTGCCAGCAGCTTGCGGGCGGACTTAGTGCAGTACTTC
TRBV7-2	-	-	TRBJ1-5	CASSLGSYSNQPQHF	TGTGCCAGCAGCTTAGGATCCTATAGCAATCAGCCCCAGCATTTT
TRBV15	-	TRBD1	TRBJ1-2	CATSRERTGGYGYTF	TGTGCCACCAGCAGAGAAAGGACAGGGGGCTATGGCTACACCTTC
TRBV6-5	-	TRBD1	TRBJ1-2	CASRATGTGDYTF	TGTGCCAGCAGGGCCACCGGGACAGGGGACTACACCTTC
TRBV7-3	-	TRBD2	TRBJ2-1	CASSSPVGLANEQFF	TGTGCCAGCAGCTCCCCCGTTGGACTAGCAAATGAGCAGTTCTTC